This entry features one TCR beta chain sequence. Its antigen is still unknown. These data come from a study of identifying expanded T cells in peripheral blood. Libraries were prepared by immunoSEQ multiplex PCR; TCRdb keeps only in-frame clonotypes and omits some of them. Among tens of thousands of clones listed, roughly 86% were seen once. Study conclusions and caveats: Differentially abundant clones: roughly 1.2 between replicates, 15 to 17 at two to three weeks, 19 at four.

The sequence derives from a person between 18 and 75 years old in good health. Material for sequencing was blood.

The CDR3 DNA is TGTGCCAGTAGTGAGCAGGGAGGCACTGAAGCTTTCTTT. It is translated as CASSEQGGTEAFF. The chain carries TRBV19 and TRBJ1-1, with D maybe TRBD1 (5 bases). This CDR3 has 13 residues. Germline assignment: CDR1 LNHDA and CDR2 SQIVND (reference sequence). Trimming removed 5 bases at V and 4 bases at J, with 11 bases between.